This TCR beta chain was sequenced for a study of T cell changes during pregnancy in multiple sclerosis (dated by TCRdb to about 2019). Some background on the complete study: The study examined how the T cell repertoire changed over the course of pregnancy in women with multiple sclerosis.

On this clone: It lacks a known antigen. Per-nucleotide qualities are absent, and no much larger clonotype sits a single base away.

CDR1 and CDR2 were assigned from the germline V gene as SGHRS and YFSETQ. From V the trimming removes 5 bases and from J it removes 8 bases, while the gene matches leave 7 bases of the junction unaccounted for. The CDR3 numbers 13 residues from cysteine through phenylalanine. Just the 39-base CDR3 DNA is kept, in frame starting at base 1. Library preparation was by the immunoSEQ multiplex PCR assay. Not all clones reach the TCRdb copy of this immuneACCESS table, which keeps in-frame sequences only. Checked studies attribute under half of the gap to unresolved V genes and leave the rest unexplained. The sample records approximately 100,000 clones, 85% to 95% of which are singletons. The ten largest clones represent roughly 1.5% of the sample.

This sequence originates from a female donor with multiple sclerosis, enrolled in a pregnancy study. The chain employs TRBV5-1 and TRBJ2-1; TRBD1 fits 7 bases in the junction. This specimen consisted of peripheral blood, obtained after pregnancy. The nucleotides are TGCGCCAGCAGTCCCGACAGGGCCCATGAGCAGTTCTTC. It encodes CASSPDRAHEQFF.